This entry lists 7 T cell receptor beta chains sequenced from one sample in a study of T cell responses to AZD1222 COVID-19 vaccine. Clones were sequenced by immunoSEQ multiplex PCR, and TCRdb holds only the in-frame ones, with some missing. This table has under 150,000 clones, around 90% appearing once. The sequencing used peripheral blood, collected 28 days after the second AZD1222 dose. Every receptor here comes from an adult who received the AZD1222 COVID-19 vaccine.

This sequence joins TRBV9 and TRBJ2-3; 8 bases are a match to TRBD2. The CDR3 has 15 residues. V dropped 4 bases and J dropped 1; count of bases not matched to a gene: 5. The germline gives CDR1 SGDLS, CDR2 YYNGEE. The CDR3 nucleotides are TGTGCCAGCAGCTCGGGAGCGGGGGGCACAGATACGCAGTATTTT. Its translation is CASSSGAGGTDTQYF.

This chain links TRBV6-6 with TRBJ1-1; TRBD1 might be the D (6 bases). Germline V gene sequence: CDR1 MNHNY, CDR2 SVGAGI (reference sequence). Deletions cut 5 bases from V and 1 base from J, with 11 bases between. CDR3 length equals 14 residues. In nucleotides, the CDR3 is TGTGCCAGCAGTGTACAGGGAGGGAACACTGAAGCTTTCTTT. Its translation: CASSVQGGNTEAFF.

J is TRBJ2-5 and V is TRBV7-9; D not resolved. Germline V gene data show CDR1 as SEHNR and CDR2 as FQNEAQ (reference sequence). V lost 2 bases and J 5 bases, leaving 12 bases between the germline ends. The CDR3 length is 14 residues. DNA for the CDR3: TGTGCCAGCAGCTTAAACGGACCCCAGGAGACCCAGTACTTC. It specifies CASSLNGPQETQYF.

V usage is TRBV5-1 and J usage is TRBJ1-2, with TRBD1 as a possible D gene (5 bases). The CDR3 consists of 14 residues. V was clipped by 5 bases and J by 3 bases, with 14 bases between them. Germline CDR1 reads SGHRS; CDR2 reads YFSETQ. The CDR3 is CASRFGAYDYGYTF. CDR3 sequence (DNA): TGCGCCAGCAGGTTTGGGGCCTACGACTATGGCTACACCTTC. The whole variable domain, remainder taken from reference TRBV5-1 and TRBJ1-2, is KAGVTQTPRYLIKTRGQQVTLSCSPISGHRSVSWYQQTPGQGLQFLFEYFSETQRNKGNFPGRFSGRQFSNSRSEMNVSTLELGDSALYLCASRFGAYDYGYTFGSGTRLTVV.

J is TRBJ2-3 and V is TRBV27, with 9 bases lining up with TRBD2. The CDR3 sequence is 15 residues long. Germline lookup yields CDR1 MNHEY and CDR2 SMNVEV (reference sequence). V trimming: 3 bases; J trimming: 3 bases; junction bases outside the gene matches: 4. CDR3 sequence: CASSFGSGGTDTQYF. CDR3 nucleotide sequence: TGTGCCAGCAGTTTTGGTAGCGGGGGTACAGATACGCAGTATTTT.

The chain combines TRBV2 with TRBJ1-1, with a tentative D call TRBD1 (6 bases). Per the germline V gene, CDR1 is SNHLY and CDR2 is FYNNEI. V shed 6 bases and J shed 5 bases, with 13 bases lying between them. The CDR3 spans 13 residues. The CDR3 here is CASRGGRGTEAFF. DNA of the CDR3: TGTGCCAGCAGAGGGGGGAGGGGGACTGAAGCTTTCTTT.

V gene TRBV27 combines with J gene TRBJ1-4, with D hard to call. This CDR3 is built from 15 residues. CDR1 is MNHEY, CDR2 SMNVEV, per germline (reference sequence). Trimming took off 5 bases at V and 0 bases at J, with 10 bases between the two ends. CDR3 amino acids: CASSKGRATNEKLFF. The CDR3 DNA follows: TGTGCCAGCAGTAAGGGCCGTGCAACTAATGAAAAACTGTTTTTT.